This is a list of T cell receptor beta chains from one sample in a study of T cells in Graves' hyperthyroidism and ophthalmopathy. TCRdb reanalysed the multiplex PCR reads using MiXCR and keeps one entry per CDR3 protein. The table records 640,000 or so distinct CDR3 sequences, 14% of them present only once. Sequencing input: blood. Every receptor here comes from a woman aged 18-30 years with Graves' ophthalmopathy. Each CDR3 is given with its conserved first and last residue. D genes are given only for firm matches. The listing skips clone size in some rows; elsewhere it reads once, few, many or a size class.

j_call: TRBJ2-1; d_call: -; clone_size: many; v_call: TRBV28; cdr3_nt: TGTGCCAGCAGTTTGCCAGGGGTGGATGAGCAGTTCTTC; cdr3_aa: CASSLPGVDEQFF
j_call: TRBJ2-5; d_call: -; clone_size: few; v_call: TRBV29-1; cdr3_nt: TGCAGCGTTGACAGGGCCGCCGCGGGAGAGACCCAGTACTTC; cdr3_aa: CSVDRAAAGETQYF
j_call: TRBJ1-1; d_call: -; clone_size: many; v_call: TRBV19; cdr3_nt: TGTGCCAGCCTACCTCCAGGGGCTGAAGCTTTCTTT; cdr3_aa: CASLPPGAEAFF
j_call: TRBJ1-6; d_call: -; clone_size: many; v_call: TRBV2; cdr3_nt: TGTGCCAGCAGTAATGGGGAGTATTCACCCCTCCACTTT; cdr3_aa: CASSNGEYSPLHF
j_call: TRBJ2-2; d_call: -; clone_size: many; v_call: TRBV6-2/TRBV6-3; cdr3_nt: TGTGCCAGCAAGGAGGATCTAATGAACACCGGGGAGCTGTTTTTT; cdr3_aa: CASKEDLMNTGELFF
j_call: TRBJ2-5; d_call: -; clone_size: -; v_call: TRBV20-1; cdr3_nt: TGCAGTGCTAGGGTGGGTCCGGGACCCAGCTACTTC; cdr3_aa: CSARVGPGPSYF
j_call: TRBJ2-2; d_call: TRBD2; clone_size: many; v_call: TRBV12-3/TRBV12-4; cdr3_nt: TGTGCCACCTTCCAGCGGGAGTTTACCGGGGAGCTGTTTTTT; cdr3_aa: CATFQREFTGELFF
j_call: TRBJ2-1; d_call: -; clone_size: many; v_call: TRBV27; cdr3_nt: TGTGCCAGCAGTTTCCGAGGGCGAAATGAGCAGTTCTTC; cdr3_aa: CASSFRGRNEQFF
j_call: TRBJ1-1; d_call: TRBD1; clone_size: many; v_call: TRBV28; cdr3_nt: TGTGCCAGCAGGGCAGGGGGAAACAGCGCTGAAGCTTTCTTT; cdr3_aa: CASRAGGNSAEAFF
j_call: TRBJ2-1; d_call: -; clone_size: -; v_call: TRBV10-3; cdr3_nt: TGTGCCATCAGTGTTTCCAGGGACAATGAGCAGTTCTTC; cdr3_aa: CAISVSRDNEQFF
j_call: TRBJ1-5; d_call: -; clone_size: many; v_call: TRBV30; cdr3_nt: TGTGCCTGGAGTGGGGGGGCCAATCAGCCCCAGCATTTT; cdr3_aa: CAWSGGANQPQHF
j_call: TRBJ1-2; d_call: TRBD1; clone_size: few; v_call: TRBV25-1; cdr3_nt: TGTGCCAGCAGTTCAGGGGGGCCTGGCTACACCTTC; cdr3_aa: CASSSGGPGYTF
j_call: TRBJ2-3; d_call: TRBD2; clone_size: many; v_call: TRBV20-1; cdr3_nt: TGCAGTGCTAGTGGCACTAGCGGGAGATCAGATACGCAGTATTTT; cdr3_aa: CSASGTSGRSDTQYF
j_call: TRBJ2-5; d_call: -; clone_size: many; v_call: TRBV6-5; cdr3_nt: TGTGCCAGCAGTTACTCGACGTGGGACGGACAAGAGACCCAGTACTTC; cdr3_aa: CASSYSTWDGQETQYF
j_call: TRBJ1-2; d_call: -; clone_size: many; v_call: TRBV12-3/TRBV12-4; cdr3_nt: TGTGCCAGCAGCCTGATACTCTATGGCTACACCTTC; cdr3_aa: CASSLILYGYTF
j_call: TRBJ2-5; d_call: TRBD2; clone_size: many; v_call: TRBV20-1; cdr3_nt: TGCAGTGCCAGAGGACTAGCTCAAGAGACCCAGTACTTC; cdr3_aa: CSARGLAQETQYF
j_call: TRBJ2-1; d_call: TRBD2; clone_size: many; v_call: TRBV20-1; cdr3_nt: TGCAGTGCCAGACTTCCCTGGGGGGGTTACAATGAGCAGTTCTTC; cdr3_aa: CSARLPWGGYNEQFF
j_call: TRBJ2-3; d_call: -; clone_size: few; v_call: TRBV7-9; cdr3_nt: TGTGCCAGCAGCTTTGGGGAGGTGGCCTGGACGGATACGCAGTATTTT; cdr3_aa: CASSFGEVAWTDTQYF
j_call: TRBJ2-1; d_call: TRBD2; clone_size: many; v_call: TRBV5-1; cdr3_nt: TGCGCCAGCACCCTAGCGGCAAGCTCCTACAATGAGCAGTTCTTC; cdr3_aa: CASTLAASSYNEQFF
j_call: TRBJ2-7; d_call: -; clone_size: many; v_call: TRBV6-1; cdr3_nt: TGTGCCAGCAGTTCTGTTCGACTAGATGTTTCGTACGAGCAGTACTTC; cdr3_aa: CASSSVRLDVSYEQYF
j_call: TRBJ2-1; d_call: TRBD2; clone_size: many; v_call: TRBV9; cdr3_nt: TGTGCCAGCAGCGGGGGGACTAGCGGATACAATGAGCAGTTCTTC; cdr3_aa: CASSGGTSGYNEQFF
j_call: TRBJ1-3; d_call: -; clone_size: -; v_call: TRBV10-3; cdr3_nt: TGTGCCATCAGTGAGTCGAGCTTCCGTCGGGACACCATATATTTT; cdr3_aa: CAISESSFRRDTIYF